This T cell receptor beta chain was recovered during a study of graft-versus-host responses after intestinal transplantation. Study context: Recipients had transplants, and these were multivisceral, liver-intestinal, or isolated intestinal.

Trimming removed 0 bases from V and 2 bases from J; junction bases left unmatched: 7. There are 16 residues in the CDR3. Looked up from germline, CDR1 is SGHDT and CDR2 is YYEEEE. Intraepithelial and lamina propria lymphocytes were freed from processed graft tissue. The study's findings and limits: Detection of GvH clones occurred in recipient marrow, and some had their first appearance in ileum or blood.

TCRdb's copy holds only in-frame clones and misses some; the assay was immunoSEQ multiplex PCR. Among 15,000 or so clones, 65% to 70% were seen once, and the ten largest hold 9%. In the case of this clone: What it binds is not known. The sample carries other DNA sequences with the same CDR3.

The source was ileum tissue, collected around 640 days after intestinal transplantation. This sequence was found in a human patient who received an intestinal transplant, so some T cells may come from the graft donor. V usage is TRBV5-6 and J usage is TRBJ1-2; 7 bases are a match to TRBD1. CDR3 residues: CASSLGRQGTNYGYTF. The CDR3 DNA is TGTGCCAGCAGCTTGGGGAGACAGGGAACGAACTATGGCTACACCTTC.